This TCR beta chain was found in a study of immune heterogeneity within non-small cell lung tumors (dated by TCRdb to 2016 to 2019). For the wider study: By histology, the tumors were several squamous cell carcinomas, over eight non-squamous carcinomas and 1 tumor not otherwise specified. Binding of neoantigens to the HLA alleles of each patient was predicted with netMHCpan-3.0 for mutant peptides of 8 to 11 amino acids. Whole-exome sequencing, RNA-seq and TCR beta repertoire sequencing were combined for multiple spatially distinct regions from each NSCLC tumor so that intratumoral immune heterogeneity could be examined. TCR repertoire analysis included under 60 tumor loci from about 15 patients, whereas transcriptome data included only around 44 loci from 11 to 13 patients.

By sample share, this clonotype is medium-sized (0.01 to 0.1%). It has no known antigen specificity. Base-call qualities are not available, and no considerably larger clone is one nucleotide away. The TCR beta CDR3 region was amplified with a multiplex PCR system whose first round ran for around 10 cycles using 32 V-gene forward primers and 13 J-gene reverse primers. The first PCR round was done with a QIAGEN Multiplex PCR Kit, and the primer sequences were filed in Chinese patent CN105087789A. In a second PCR round, Illumina universal primers were added with the Phusion High-Fidelity PCR Kit. Paired-end sequencing of TCR libraries was carried out on the Illumina HiSeq X Ten platform at a read length of 151 bp. The authors' analysis ran thus. Cutadapt removed reads without multiplex PCR primers, PEAR merged read pairs, and MiXCR with default settings called CDR3 regions. Shannon entropy measured repertoire diversity, and clonality was calculated as one minus the Shannon entropy divided by the ln of the count of productive unique sequences. Clonotypes present at frequencies of at least 0.5% were defined as dominant or high-frequency T-cell clones. TCRdb trimmed public reads at Q25 via fastp, called clones via MiXCR and kept in-frame beta chains. Each entry is one CDR3 protein sequence, shown with its most common DNA and genes. TCRdb, not the original authors, processed these V and J calls. This sample has about 2,500 distinct CDR3 sequences in its table, and roughly 48% of those were observed once. The leading ten clones occupy more than 40% of the sample.

Broader findings and caveats from the paper: Within a given patient, the same dominant CDR3B clonotypes showed up repeatedly across loci, although different tumor locations also carried unique high-frequency clones. A moderate positive correlation (R 0.3 to 0.35), which was statistically significant, linked local T-cell repertoire clonality to local tumor mutational burden. High-frequency TCR beta clonotypes were found to be largely distinct between individual patients.

The TCR template was genomic DNA extracted from bulk tumor tissue, and roughly 590 ng of gDNA was amplified for each sample. During surgery, multiple biopsies were taken from each primary tumor and placed as far apart as possible within the tumor mass. The study cohort was described as untreated, and the patients were newly diagnosed NSCLC cases having curative surgery. The samples came from about 16 patients with newly diagnosed non-small cell lung cancer who were having surgery intended to be curative. A couple of independent pathologists reviewed the resected tumor masses. Only high-quality DNA and RNA samples were carried forward to sequencing. Deletion took 7 bases off V and 2 bases off J, with a span of 8 bases between the germline ends. According to the germline V gene, CDR1 reads MNHNS and CDR2 reads SASEGT. Its CDR3 holds 12 amino acids, cysteine through phenylalanine. The sequence is cut down to CDR3 DNA, 36 bases in frame from base 1.

The sequence links TRBV6-1 to TRBJ1-1; matching of 5 bases hints at TRBD1 as the D gene. Sequenced material: lung tumor tissue. The receptor was derived from a man between 50 and 59 years old with non-small cell lung cancer. The DNA is TGTGCCAGCAAGGGACCCAACACTGAAGCTTTCTTT. This is translated as CASKGPNTEAFF.